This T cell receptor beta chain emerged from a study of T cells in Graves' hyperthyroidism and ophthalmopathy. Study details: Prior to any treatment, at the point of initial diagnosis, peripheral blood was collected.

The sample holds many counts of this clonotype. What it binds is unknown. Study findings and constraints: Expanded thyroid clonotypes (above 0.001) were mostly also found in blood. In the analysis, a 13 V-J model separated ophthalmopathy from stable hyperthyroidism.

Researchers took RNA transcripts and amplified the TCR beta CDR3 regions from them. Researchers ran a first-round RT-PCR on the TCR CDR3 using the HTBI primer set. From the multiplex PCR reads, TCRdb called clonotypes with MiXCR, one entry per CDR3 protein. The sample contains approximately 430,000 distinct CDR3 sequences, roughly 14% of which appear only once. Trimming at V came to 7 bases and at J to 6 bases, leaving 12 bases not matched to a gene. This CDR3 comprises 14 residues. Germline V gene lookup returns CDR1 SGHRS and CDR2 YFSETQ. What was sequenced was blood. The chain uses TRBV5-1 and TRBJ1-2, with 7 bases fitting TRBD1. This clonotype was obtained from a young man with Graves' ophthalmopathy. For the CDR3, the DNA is TGCGCCAGCCTCCCCAATCCAGGGGGAGATGGCTACACCTTC. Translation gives CASLPNPGGDGYTF.